The T cell receptor beta chain under discussion was sequenced for a study of early T cells in non-severe SARS-CoV-2 infection. Whole-study context: Whole-blood bulk RNA, unsorted, was sequenced, and chains were unpaired.

This clonotype was recorded at least ten times. The antigen is undetermined. General study results and limits: The study's VDJdb matching favored anti-spike CD8 responses and missed private and CD4 specificities.

Individually, cDNA molecules had unique molecular identifiers attached to them. MiXCR was run by TCRdb on the 5' RACE reads, yielding one entry per CDR3 protein. The table shows 30,000 to 40,000 distinct CDR3 sequences, with 5.4% occurring only once. Germline values: CDR1 SGHDN, CDR2 FVKESK. Trimming took 3 bases from V and 12 from J, leaving 12 bases between them. The CDR3 has 12 residues. The sequencing input was whole blood. This sequence joins TRBV14 and TRBJ1-5; perhaps TRBD1 as D (5 bases). This sequence was found in an adult who was a healthcare worker with PCR-confirmed SARS-CoV-2 infection or an uninfected control (not recorded which). DNA of the CDR3: TGTGCCAGCAGCCAGGGGGTGGGAAGCCAGCATTTT. It translates to CASSQGVGSQHF.